The sequence of this T cell receptor (beta chain) was determined in a study of a mutant IDH1 vaccine in newly diagnosed glioma. Study information: Patients were given eight vaccinations, scheduled in weeks 1, 3, 5, 7, 11, 15, 19 and 23.

This clone was observed a few times. Its target is not known. As to time point: week 23, last vaccination. Vaccinated patients received 300 ug of mutant IDH1 20-mer peptide per dose, with topical imiquimod. New WHO grade 3 or 4 astrocytomas that were IDH1-mutant and ATRX-lost had been found in donors. Produced via immunoSEQ multiplex PCR; TCRdb's table is partial and in-frame only. The sample lists roughly 60,000 clones; 85% were seen once. The CDR3 totals 13 residues. The V gene's germline CDR1 is MGHRA and CDR2 YSYEKL. J lost 4 bases, V lost 6 bases, and 4 bases had no gene match. The clonotype originates from a man younger than 45 with glioma. The chain combines TRBV4-1 with TRBJ1-1; TRBD1 agrees at 8 bases. The sequencing here drew on PBMCs, taken from a glioma patient whose treatment included an IDH1 peptide vaccine. The CDR3 spells CASRHTGGTEAFF. In DNA, the CDR3 is TGCGCCAGCAGGCATACAGGGGGCACTGAAGCTTTCTTT.